Listed here are 27 T cell receptor beta chains from one sample, sequenced in a study of T-cell memory formation after mild COVID-19. TCRdb re-derived calls from the 5' RACE reads in MiXCR, one entry per CDR3 protein. The sample includes around 13,000 distinct CDR3 sequences, around 15% of them seen just once. The sample was PBMCs or a T cell subset sorted from them (not recorded which). The source of these receptors is a man aged 18 to 30 who had mild COVID-19 (a few samples of this study predate the infection). Cell type and time point are not known.

This clonotype showed up just once. This chain links TRBV14 with TRBJ2-5; D gene unclear. There are 14 residues in the CDR3. Germline CDR1 SGHDN, CDR2 FVKESK. The ends were cut back, 1 base at V and 6 bases at J, with 12 bases in the middle. CDR3 amino acids: CASSQGGSVQTQYF. CDR3 coding DNA: TGTGCCAGCAGCCAAGGGGGTTCGGTTCAGACCCAGTACTTC.

This clonotype was recorded many times. This chain connects TRBV10-3 to TRBJ2-2; D is ambiguous. The ends were cut back, 0 bases at V and 0 bases at J, with 14 bases in the middle. The CDR3 has 18 residues. Germline CDR1 is ENHRY and CDR2 is SYGVKD. The CDR3 protein is CAISESLGGQSNTGELFF. The CDR3 DNA is TGTGCCATCAGTGAGTCGCTTGGTGGGCAGTCGAACACCGGGGAGCTGTTTTTT.

CDR3 protein: CATSDFGDFQETQYF. The CDR3 coding sequence is TGTGCCACCAGTGATTTCGGGGATTTCCAAGAGACCCAGTACTTC. The V gene is TRBV24-1, the J gene TRBJ2-5, with a possible D match to TRBD2 (5 bases). This CDR3 contains 15 residues. CDR1 and CDR2 from the germline V gene are KGHDR and SFDVKD. Trimming left V 1 base short and J 1 base short, with 9 bases between.

This clonotype was counted only a few times. The chain links TRBV6-6 to TRBJ2-2; no clear D gene. Germline V lookup: CDR1 MNHNY, CDR2 SVGAGI (reference sequence). The V end lost 7 bases, the J end lost 5 bases, and 14 bases lay between the germline ends. The CDR3 totals 14 residues. CDR3 sequence reads: CASTQLLGTGELFF. The DNA of the CDR3 is TGTGCCAGCACCCAACTCTTGGGGACCGGGGAGCTGTTTTTT.

The V gene is TRBV11-2, the J gene TRBJ2-2; TRBD2 aligns across 9 bases. CDR1 is SGHAT, CDR2 FQNNGV, per germline. The CDR3 sequence is 15 residues long. Losses at the gene ends were 7 bases for V and 2 bases for J; bases not matched to a gene: 5. The CDR3 DNA reads TGTGCCAGCAATGTAGCGGGGGCAAACACCGGGGAGCTGTTTTTT. It is translated as CASNVAGANTGELFF.

This clonotype was recorded many times. The chain joins TRBV5-4 to TRBJ2-7, with D tentatively TRBD2 (5 bases). Between the trimmed V and J ends, which lost 0 bases and 7 bases, there was a span of 17 bases. The CDR3 covers 15 residues. Germline lookup yields CDR1 SGHNT and CDR2 YYREEE (reference sequence). The CDR3 sequence is CASSLDGLTPGEQYF. The CDR3 coding sequence is TGTGCCAGCAGCTTGGATGGACTCACCCCCGGTGAGCAGTACTTC.

In regard to this clonotype: This sequence may be a read error, since a much larger clone differs from it by one base. The CDR3 is CAISPGTENTEQFF. In DNA form, the CDR3 reads TGTGCCATCAGTCCCGGGACAGAAAACACTGAGCAGTTCTTC. The V call is TRBV10-3, the J call TRBJ2-1; 7 bases line up with TRBD1. The CDR3 length is 14 residues. Losses at the gene ends were 5 bases for V and 9 bases for J; bases not matched to a gene: 10. The germline V gene has CDR1 ENHRY and CDR2 SYGVKD.

V is TRBV2 and J is TRBJ2-7; unclear D gene. The CDR3 has 12 amino acids. Germline-derived CDR1 and CDR2 are SNHLY and FYNNEI. V was clipped by 2 bases and J by 3 bases, with 5 bases between them. CDR3 sequence (DNA): TGTGCCAGCAGTGAAAGGGACTACGAGCAGTACTTC. Protein sequence: CASSERDYEQYF.

Only a few counts were recorded for this clonotype. The gene calls are TRBV6-6 and TRBJ1-2, with D maybe TRBD1 (5 bases). The CDR3 consists of 13 residues. Germline V gene data show CDR1 as MNHNY and CDR2 as SVGAGI (reference sequence). V gave up 3 bases and J gave up 5 bases, with 10 bases separating them. DNA of the CDR3: TGTGCCAGCAGTTATCAGGACAATTATGGCTACACCTTC. Its protein is CASSYQDNYGYTF.

This clonotype was seen repeatedly, ten times or more. The gene calls are TRBV5-1 and TRBJ2-3; 7 bases map to TRBD1. This CDR3 has 17 residues. The germline gives CDR1 SGHRS, CDR2 YFSETQ. V shed 4 bases and J 0 bases; nucleotides not matched to a gene: 11. In nucleotides, the CDR3 is TGCGCCAGCAGCGCCCTGAAGGGGGCCTCCAGCACAGATACGCAGTATTTT. Translating gives CASSALKGASSTDTQYF.

The table lists this clonotype with many counts. The chain joins TRBV4-1 to TRBJ2-1; no clear D. Germline CDR1 MGHRA, CDR2 YSYEKL. The V gene lost 3 bases and the J gene lost 0 bases, with 12 bases spanning the gap. This CDR3 contains 16 residues. The CDR3 DNA sequence: TGCGCCAGCAGCCACCCCCAGGAGAGCTCCTACAATGAGCAGTTCTTC. Amino acid sequence: CASSHPQESSYNEQFF.

This clonotype appeared many times. The chain uses TRBV5-1 and TRBJ2-5, with D perhaps TRBD2 (5 bases). Trimming pared 4 bases from V and 1 base from J, leaving 8 bases between. The V gene's germline CDR1 is SGHRS and CDR2 YFSETQ. The CDR3 totals 13 residues. In nucleotides, the CDR3 is TGCGCCAGCAGCCGAGAGGGCCAAGAGACCCAGTACTTC. It encodes CASSREGQETQYF.

This clonotype was seen many times. The V call is TRBV10-3, the J call TRBJ2-3; D might be TRBD2 (7 bases). CDR3 length: 14 residues. Germline V gene sequence: CDR1 ENHRY, CDR2 SYGVKD. V lost 2 bases and J 6 bases, leaving 12 bases between the germline ends. The CDR3 DNA sequence: TGTGCCATCAGTGAGACGGGGGGCCTTGATACGCAGTATTTT. Protein: CAISETGGLDTQYF.

This clonotype has a count of ten or more. The chain joins TRBV23-1 to TRBJ2-1; 7 bases map to TRBD2. TRBV23-1 is recorded as an ORF, its role being uncertain. The J segment lost 8 bases and the V segment lost 4 bases, leaving 14 bases of the junction unmatched. CDR3 length: 16 amino acids. CDR3 protein: CASSPEDPPGRHEQFF. CDR3 sequence (DNA): TGCGCCAGCAGTCCCGAGGACCCGCCCGGGAGGCATGAGCAGTTCTTC.

This clonotype occurred a few times. This chain links TRBV6-6 with TRBJ2-7; D is tentatively TRBD1 or TRBD2 (6 bases each). The CDR3 contains 16 residues. The V end was cut by 4 bases, the J end by 5 bases, with 21 bases between. Germline CDR1 MNHNY, CDR2 SVGAGI (reference sequence). The CDR3 region is CASSWGVGGFGNEQYF. CDR3 in DNA: TGTGCCAGCAGTTGGGGGGTAGGGGGGTTCGGCAACGAGCAGTACTTC.

This clonotype occurred many times. V gene TRBV4-3 combines with J gene TRBJ1-1; D gene ambiguous. The CDR3 length is 16 residues. From germline, CDR1 is LGHNA and CDR2 YSLEER. V was cut by 1 base and J by 1 base, with 13 bases left in between. The CDR3 region has the DNA TGCGCCAGCAGCCAAGTTGACCCTCCACGGAACACTGAAGCTTTCTTT. It yields the protein CASSQVDPPRNTEAFF.

This clonotype was observed many times. V and J are TRBV7-8 and TRBJ2-5; D is ambiguous. Per germline, CDR1 SGHVS and CDR2 FQNEAQ. V was pared by 6 bases and J by 5 bases, with 19 bases between. The CDR3 length is 15 residues. The CDR3 sequence is CASRPPLRPPETQYF. Written as DNA, the CDR3 is TGTGCCAGCAGGCCCCCTCTCCGCCCCCCGGAGACCCAGTACTTC.

The CDR3 loop reads CASSPTGTDTQYF. The DNA for the CDR3 is TGTGCCAGCTCCCCGACCGGGACAGATACGCAGTATTTT. This chain links TRBV18 with TRBJ2-3; no definite D call. Trimming left V 6 bases short and J 3 bases short, with 10 bases between. The CDR3 has 13 residues. Germline V gives CDR1 KGHSH, CDR2 LQKENI.

This clonotype has ten or more counts. The chain has TRBV28 and TRBJ2-7; D is ambiguous. CDR3 size: 16 residues. V lost 3 bases and J lost 2, with 17 bases in between. The germline V gene has CDR1 MDHEN and CDR2 SYDVKM. CDR3 DNA: TGTGCCAGCAGTTTTTCCGCTTTCGGCCTGACCTACGAGCAGTACGTC. This encodes CASSFSAFGLTYEQYV.

This clonotype was observed many times. This rearrangement joins TRBV5-6 to TRBJ1-5; D is perhaps TRBD1 (6 bases). The CDR3 is 17 amino acids. CDR1 is SGHDT, CDR2 YYEEEE, per germline. Trimming took off 4 bases at V and 4 bases at J, with 21 bases between the two ends. CDR3 amino acids: CASSQEGGTLSNQPQHF. Written as DNA, the CDR3 is TGTGCCAGCAGCCAGGAGGGGGGAACCTTGAGTAATCAGCCCCAGCATTTT. Full variable domain (missing parts from reference TRBV5-6 and TRBJ1-5): DAGVTQSPTHLIKTRGQQVTLRCSPKSGHDTVSWYQQALGQGPQFIFQYYEEEERQRGNFPDRFSGHQFPNYSSELNVNALLLGDSALYLCASSQEGGTLSNQPQHFGDGTRLSIL.

There are a few counts of this clonotype. This rearrangement joins TRBV4-3 to TRBJ2-7; TRBD1 might be the D (5 bases). The CDR3 length is 15 residues. Germline V gene lookup returns CDR1 LGHNA and CDR2 YSLEER. Trimming took 4 bases from V and 4 from J, leaving 17 bases between them. CDR3 protein: CASSPRWGGKYEQYF. The CDR3 DNA follows: TGCGCCAGCAGCCCCCGGTGGGGCGGTAAATACGAGCAGTACTTC.

The chain recombines TRBV11-2 with TRBJ2-1, with D unclear. The CDR3 has 16 residues. Trimming left V 5 bases short and J 2 bases short, with 16 bases between. Germline assignment: CDR1 SGHAT and CDR2 FQNNGV. The CDR3 loop is CASSPAVAATYNEQFF. For the CDR3, the DNA is TGTGCCAGCAGCCCTGCGGTGGCGGCTACCTACAATGAGCAGTTCTTC.

This clonotype has a single count. V gene TRBV5-1 combines with J gene TRBJ2-5; 10 bases map to TRBD2. V lost 0 bases and J lost 4; bases outside the gene matches: 6. The CDR3 is 16 amino acids. Germline V gene lookup returns CDR1 SGHRS and CDR2 YFSETQ. The CDR3 region has the DNA TGCGCCAGCAGCTTGGTGCCTAGCGGGAGCCGAGAGACCCAGTACTTC. Amino acid sequence: CASSLVPSGSRETQYF.

The sample holds a few counts of this clonotype. The gene calls are TRBV7-8 and TRBJ2-5; TRBD2 might be the D (5 bases). Germline CDR1 reads SGHVS; CDR2 reads FQNEAQ. The CDR3 is 14 residues long. V gave up 8 bases and J gave up 1 base, with 14 bases separating them. The DNA for the CDR3 is TGTGCCAGCGGATCGCCGGGGTTCCAAGAGACCCAGTACTTC. Residues: CASGSPGFQETQYF.

There are many counts of this clonotype. The gene calls are TRBV12-3 or TRBV12-4 and TRBJ2-5; D is perhaps TRBD1 (5 bases). The V end lost 5 bases, the J end lost 0 bases, and 19 bases lay between the germline ends. The CDR3 runs 17 residues. The CDR3 spells CASSNNQGGYYQETQYF. As DNA, the CDR3 is TGTGCCAGCAGTAATAATCAGGGTGGATATTACCAAGAGACCCAGTACTTC.

This clonotype appeared many times. The chain combines TRBV3-1 with TRBJ2-3; TRBD2 might be the D (5 bases). V was shortened by 5 bases and J by 11 bases, with 14 bases between the two germline ends. The CDR3 is made up of 12 amino acids. Germline lookup yields CDR1 LGHDT and CDR2 YNNKEL (reference sequence). The CDR3, as DNA: TGTGCCAGCAGCTTCGGTGGCGGGCGGCAGTATTTT. This sequence encodes CASSFGGGRQYF.

This clonotype was counted many times. The chain couples TRBV4-2 to TRBJ1-4; TRBD1 matches at 7 bases. There are 14 residues in the CDR3. With V trimmed by 3 bases and J by 5 bases, 3 bases remained unmatched. Looked up from germline, CDR1 is LGHNA and CDR2 is YNFKEQ. The CDR3 protein is CASSQTGRNEKLFF. Here the CDR3 DNA reads TGTGCCAGCAGCCAGACAGGGAGGAATGAAAAACTGTTTTTT.